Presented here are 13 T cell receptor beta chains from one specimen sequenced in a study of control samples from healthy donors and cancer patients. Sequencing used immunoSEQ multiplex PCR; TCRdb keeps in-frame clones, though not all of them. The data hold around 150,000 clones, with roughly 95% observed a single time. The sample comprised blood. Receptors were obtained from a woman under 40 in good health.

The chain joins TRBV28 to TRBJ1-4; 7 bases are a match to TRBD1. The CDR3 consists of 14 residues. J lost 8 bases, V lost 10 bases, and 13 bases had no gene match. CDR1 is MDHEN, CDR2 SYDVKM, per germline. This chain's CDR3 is CATLTGTVGEKLFF. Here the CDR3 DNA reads TGTGCCACCCTTACCGGGACAGTCGGGGAAAAACTGTTTTTT.

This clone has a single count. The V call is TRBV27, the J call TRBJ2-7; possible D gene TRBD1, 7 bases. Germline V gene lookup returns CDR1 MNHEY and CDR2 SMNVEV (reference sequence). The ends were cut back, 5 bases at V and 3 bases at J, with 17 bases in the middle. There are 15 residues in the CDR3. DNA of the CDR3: TGTGCCAGCAGTCTAGCCGGGACAGCGGGCTACGAGCAGTACTTC. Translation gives CASSLAGTAGYEQYF.

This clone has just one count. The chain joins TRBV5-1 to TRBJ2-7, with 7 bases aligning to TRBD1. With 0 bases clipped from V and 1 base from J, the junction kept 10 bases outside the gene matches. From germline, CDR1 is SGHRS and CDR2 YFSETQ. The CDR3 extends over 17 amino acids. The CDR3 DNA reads TGCGCCAGCAGCTTGGGGTACCCAGGGGGATTATCCTACGAGCAGTACTTC. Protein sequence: CASSLGYPGGLSYEQYF.

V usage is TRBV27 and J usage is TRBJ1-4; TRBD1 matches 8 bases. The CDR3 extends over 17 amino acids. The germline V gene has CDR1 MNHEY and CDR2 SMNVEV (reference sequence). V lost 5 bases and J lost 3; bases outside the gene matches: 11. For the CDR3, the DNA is TGTGCCAGCAGTCCGTGGACAGGGATTGCCTCTAATGAAAAACTGTTTTTT. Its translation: CASSPWTGIASNEKLFF.

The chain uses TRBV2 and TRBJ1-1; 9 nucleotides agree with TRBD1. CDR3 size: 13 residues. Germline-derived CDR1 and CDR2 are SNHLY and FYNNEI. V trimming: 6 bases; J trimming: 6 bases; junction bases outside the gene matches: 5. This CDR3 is CASRFTGGPEAFF. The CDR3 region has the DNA TGTGCCAGCAGGTTTACAGGGGGCCCTGAAGCTTTCTTT.

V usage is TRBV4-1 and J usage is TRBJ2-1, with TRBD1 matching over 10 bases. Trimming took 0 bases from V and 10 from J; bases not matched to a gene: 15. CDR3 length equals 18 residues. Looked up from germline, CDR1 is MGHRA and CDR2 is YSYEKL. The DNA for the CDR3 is TGCGCCAGCAGCCAAGATCCGGACAGGGGGGTAGGTACTGGAGAGCAGTTCTTC. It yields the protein CASSQDPDRGVGTGEQFF.

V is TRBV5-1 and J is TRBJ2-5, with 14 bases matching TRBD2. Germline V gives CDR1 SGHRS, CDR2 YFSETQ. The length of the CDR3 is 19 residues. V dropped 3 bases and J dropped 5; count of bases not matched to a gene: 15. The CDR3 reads CASSWTTSGRGLKGETQYF. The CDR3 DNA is TGCGCCAGCAGCTGGACGACTAGCGGGAGGGGCCTAAAGGGGGAGACCCAGTACTTC.

The CDR3 DNA sequence: TGTGCCAGCAGTGAAAAATGGACCCAGTACTTC. Amino acid sequence: CASSEKWTQYF. The V and J genes are TRBV25-1 and TRBJ2-5; D is uncertain. V dropped 2 bases and J dropped 7 bases, with 5 bases sitting between them. In germline, CDR1 is MGHDK, CDR2 SYGVNS. This CDR3 region has 11 residues. The variable domain in full, completed from reference TRBV25-1 and TRBJ2-5, reads EADIYQTPRYLVIGTGKKITLECSQTMGHDKMYWYQQDPGMELHLIHYSYGVNSTEKGDLSSESTVSRIRTEHFPLTLESARPSHTSQYLCASSEKWTQYFGPGTRLLVL.

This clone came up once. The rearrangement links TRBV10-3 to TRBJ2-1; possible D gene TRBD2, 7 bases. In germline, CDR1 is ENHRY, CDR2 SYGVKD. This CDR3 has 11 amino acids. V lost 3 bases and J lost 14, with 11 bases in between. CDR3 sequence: CAISDGGGKFF. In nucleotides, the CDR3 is TGTGCCATCAGTGATGGGGGGGGCAAGTTCTTC.

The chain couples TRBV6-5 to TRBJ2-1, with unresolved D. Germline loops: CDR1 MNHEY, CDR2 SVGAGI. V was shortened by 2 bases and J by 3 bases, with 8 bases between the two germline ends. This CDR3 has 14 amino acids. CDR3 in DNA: TGTGCCAGCAGTTACCGTCTGGTCTACAATGAGCAGTTCTTC. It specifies CASSYRLVYNEQFF.

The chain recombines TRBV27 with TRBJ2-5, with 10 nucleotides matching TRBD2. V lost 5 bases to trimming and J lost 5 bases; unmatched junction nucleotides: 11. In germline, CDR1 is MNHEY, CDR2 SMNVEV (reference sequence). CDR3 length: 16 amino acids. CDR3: CASSPGRLAGEETQYF. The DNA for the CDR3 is TGTGCCAGCAGTCCCGGTCGGCTAGCGGGGGAGGAGACCCAGTACTTC.

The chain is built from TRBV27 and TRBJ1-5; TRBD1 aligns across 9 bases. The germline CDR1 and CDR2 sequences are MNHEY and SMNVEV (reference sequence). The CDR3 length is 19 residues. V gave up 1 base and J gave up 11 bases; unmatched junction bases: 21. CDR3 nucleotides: TGTGCCAGCAGTTTATTGGGCAAGCTAACAGGGGGCGCGGACCGGACCCAGCATTTT. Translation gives CASSLLGKLTGGADRTQHF.

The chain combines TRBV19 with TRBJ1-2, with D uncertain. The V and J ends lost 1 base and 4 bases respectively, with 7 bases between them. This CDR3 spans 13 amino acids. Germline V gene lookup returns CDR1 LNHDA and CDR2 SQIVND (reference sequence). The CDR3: CASSIVNSYGYTF. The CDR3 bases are TGTGCCAGTAGTATAGTCAACAGCTATGGCTACACCTTC.